Listed below are T cell receptor beta chains from one sample, sequenced in a study of graft-versus-host responses after intestinal transplantation. Using immunoSEQ multiplex PCR, the repertoire was profiled, and TCRdb retains in-frame clones only, with some absent. This table has 90,000 to 130,000 clones, around 94% appearing once. Which antigens these TCRs recognize remains unknown. Sequencing was performed on unstimulated CD4+ T cells sorted from spleen or lymph node cells, taken before transplant. The origin of the receptors is a human donor who was the organ donor for an intestinal transplant. Both conserved end residues are part of each CDR3. A D gene is named only where the DNA matches it firmly. The listing skips clone size in some rows; elsewhere it reads once, few, many or a size class.

v_gene	d_gene	len	j_gene	abundance	CDR3aa	CDR3nt
TRBV4-1	TRBD1	19	TRBJ1-1	.	CASSPEQGWRFTWDTEAFF	TGCGCCAGCAGCCCGGAACAGGGGTGGCGGTTTACTTGGGACACTGAAGCTTTCTTT
TRBV5-5	.	16	TRBJ2-4	.	CASSLDPSPLKNIQYF	TGTGCCAGCAGCTTGGATCCGTCCCCCTTAAAAAACATTCAGTACTTC
TRBV27	.	11	TRBJ2-7	.	CASSRGYEQYF	TGTGCCAGCAGTAGGGGGTACGAGCAGTACTTC
TRBV6-1	.	10	TRBJ2-2	once	CASNTGELFF	TGTGCCAGCAACACCGGGGAGCTGTTTTTT
TRBV4-2	TRBD1	17	TRBJ2-7	.	CASSQGVAGTGTYEQYF	TGTGCCAGCAGCCAAGGTGTAGCCGGGACAGGGACCTACGAGCAGTACTTC
TRBV6-6	.	14	TRBJ1-4	.	CASRESDRLEKLFF	TGTGCCAGCAGAGAATCAGACAGACTTGAAAAACTGTTTTTT
TRBV28	.	16	TRBJ2-4	.	CASSLPVTSPKNIQYF	TGTGCCAGCAGTTTACCTGTGACTAGTCCGAAAAACATTCAGTACTTC
TRBV28	.	17	TRBJ2-6	.	CASSFSRGLAGANVLTF	TGTGCCAGCAGTTTTTCTAGGGGGTTGGCTGGGGCCAACGTCCTGACTTTC
TRBV5-1	.	17	TRBJ2-7	.	CASSLSTGVFESYEQYF	TGCGCCAGCAGCTTGAGTACGGGAGTGTTCGAATCCTACGAGCAGTACTTC
TRBV18	.	13	TRBJ1-5	.	CASSPGDLQPQHF	TGTGCCAGCTCACCAGGGGATTTGCAGCCCCAGCATTTT
TRBV10-3	TRBD1	15	TRBJ2-3	.	CAIRGTAINTDTQYF	TGTGCCATCAGGGGGACAGCAATTAACACAGATACGCAGTATTTT
TRBV4-3	TRBD1	15	TRBJ2-1	.	CASSQSRQGGNEQFF	TGCGCCAGCAGCCAATCTCGACAGGGGGGCAATGAGCAGTTCTTC
TRBV5-1	.	15	TRBJ2-3	once	CASSLDGVSTDTQYF	TGCGCCAGCAGCTTGGACGGGGTGAGCACAGATACGCAGTATTTT
TRBV30	.	14	TRBJ2-2	.	CACLQGPWTGELFF	TGTGCCTGCCTTCAGGGGCCATGGACCGGGGAGCTGTTTTTT
TRBV10-3	.	15	TRBJ2-5	.	CAISQGQGSVETQYF	TGTGCCATCAGTCAGGGGCAGGGGAGTGTAGAGACCCAGTACTTC
TRBV5-4	TRBD1	16	TRBJ2-3	.	CASSSPRDRGTDTQYF	TGTGCCAGCAGCTCGCCGAGGGACAGGGGCACAGATACGCAGTATTTT
TRBV7-2	.	10	TRBJ2-7	few	CASSFRDAYF	TGTGCCAGCAGCTTCCGGGACGCCTACTTC
TRBV14	.	13	TRBJ2-2	.	CASSPGFSGELFF	TGTGCCAGCAGCCCCGGCTTCTCGGGGGAGCTGTTTTTT
TRBV9	.	14	TRBJ2-5	.	CASSVGTIQETQYF	TGTGCCAGCAGCGTAGGGACTATCCAAGAGACCCAGTACTTC
TRBV6-6	.	14	TRBJ1-2	.	CASSANRESYGYTF	TGTGCCAGCAGTGCGAACAGGGAGAGCTATGGCTACACCTTC
TRBV21-1	.	11	TRBJ2-5	once	CASSKKETQYF	TGTGCCAGCAGCAAAAAGGAGACCCAGTACTTC
TRBV28	TRBD2	13	TRBJ2-7	.	CASRSSGSYEQYF	TGTGCCAGCAGATCTAGCGGGTCCTACGAGCAGTACTTC
TRBV7-3	.	18	TRBJ2-3	.	CASSQTGSGIGWTDTQYF	TGTGCCAGCAGCCAAACAGGGTCAGGAATAGGCTGGACAGATACGCAGTATTTT
TRBV11-2	.	17	TRBJ2-1	.	CASSLAGGSLSYNEQFF	TGTGCCAGCAGCTTAGCGGGGGGCAGCCTCTCTTACAATGAGCAGTTCTTC
TRBV19	TRBD1	15	TRBJ1-5	.	CASSTGTDSNQPQHF	TGTGCCAGTAGTACCGGGACAGATAGCAATCAGCCCCAGCATTTT
TRBV5-5	.	14	TRBJ2-3	.	CASSLRLRVDTQYF	TGTGCCAGCAGCTTACGACTCAGGGTAGATACGCAGTATTTT
TRBV30	.	14	TRBJ2-2	.	CAWRVGVNTGELFF	TGTGCCTGGAGAGTCGGGGTGAACACCGGGGAGCTGTTTTTT
TRBV5-1	.	14	TRBJ2-3	.	CASSPGTPTDTQYF	TGCGCCAGCAGCCCCGGGACACCTACAGATACGCAGTATTTT
TRBV28	TRBD2	15	TRBJ2-2	.	CASRAAAGSTGELFF	TGTGCCAGCAGGGCCGCAGCGGGAAGCACCGGGGAGCTGTTTTTT
TRBV5-5	.	17	TRBJ1-6	.	CASSLEFDRGPNSPLHF	TGTGCCAGCAGCTTGGAGTTTGATCGGGGGCCTAATTCACCCCTCCACTTT
TRBV4-3	.	16	TRBJ2-3	.	CASSQDSWASTDTQYF	TGCGCCAGCAGCCAAGATTCGTGGGCTAGCACAGATACGCAGTATTTT
TRBV6-1	.	11	TRBJ2-4	.	CASSEGGPQYF	TGTGCCAGCAGTGAAGGGGGACCACAGTACTTC
TRBV6-5	.	14	TRBJ2-7	.	CASSDFGSTYEQYF	TGTGCCAGCAGTGATTTCGGCAGTACCTACGAGCAGTACTTC
TRBV6-5	TRBD1	16	TRBJ2-7	once	CASSYSLTGFSYEQYF	TGTGCCAGCAGTTACTCCCTGACAGGGTTCTCCTACGAGCAGTACTTC
TRBV6-5	.	14	TRBJ1-3	.	CASSYRQYGNTIYF	TGTGCCAGCAGTTACCGACAGTACGGAAACACCATATATTTT
TRBV14	.	15	TRBJ1-4	.	CASSQRTSTNEKLFF	TGTGCCAGCAGCCAAAGAACTTCAACTAATGAAAAACTGTTTTTT
TRBV20-1	TRBD2	11	TRBJ2-7	.	CSSGTPYEQYF	TGCAGTAGCGGGACCCCCTACGAGCAGTACTTC
TRBV7-9	TRBD1	14	TRBJ1-4	.	CASSLTGENEKLFF	TGTGCCAGCAGCTTAACAGGGGAGAATGAAAAACTGTTTTTT
TRBV5-4	TRBD2	14	TRBJ2-5	.	CASSLTSGRETQYF	TGTGCCAGCAGCTTGACTAGCGGGAGGGAGACCCAGTACTTC
TRBV6-6	.	14	TRBJ1-1	.	CASSSTRMNTEAFF	TGTGCCAGCAGTTCTACCAGAATGAACACTGAAGCTTTCTTT